This entry describes one T cell receptor (beta chain). Its cognate antigen is unknown. The PCR made use of 60 Vbeta and 13 Jbeta primers. Produced via immunoSEQ multiplex PCR; TCRdb's table is partial and in-frame only. The listing records 200,000 or so clones. These data are taken from a study of cytomegalovirus exposure and HLA in healthy donors. Findings of the study overall: Analyses of presence/absence relied on an assumption of roughly uniform sequencing depth across donors. According to a later analysis, most TCR beta chains associated with CMV appeared HLA-restricted.

Germline V gene sequence: CDR1 MNHNS, CDR2 SASEGT. This CDR3 is 15 amino acids long. V lost 3 bases, J lost 9 bases, and 13 bases stayed unmatched. The receptor's source is a boy younger than 18 in good health and CMV-seronegative. The sample taken for sequencing was PBMCs. The rearrangement links TRBV6-1 to TRBJ2-5, with TRBD1 matching over 7 bases. The CDR3 here is CASSELIPGQSAQYF. As DNA, the CDR3 is TGTGCCAGCAGTGAGTTGATTCCGGGACAGTCGGCCCAGTACTTC.